This is a list of T cell receptor beta chains from one sample in a study of cytomegalovirus exposure and HLA in healthy donors. This table comes from immunoSEQ multiplex PCR, and its TCRdb copy is limited to in-frame clones, with some not included. Here the sample spans 100,000 or so clones, roughly four fifths being singletons. Sequenced input: PBMCs. The receptors were gathered from a man in his forties in good health and CMV-seropositive. Both conserved end residues are part of each CDR3. Each record gives: J gene, clone size, V gene, D gene, CDR3 DNA, CDR3 protein. D genes are given only for firm matches. Expanded clones get a size class; other rows say once, few or many, or leave the size out.

TRBJ1-4,-,TRBV30,TRBD1,TGTGCCTGGTCACAGGGGGTGACTAATGAAAAACTGTTTTTT,CAWSQGVTNEKLFF
TRBJ2-7,-,TRBV19,TRBD1,TGTGCCAGTAGTATAGCCGGGGACAGCTCCTACGAGCAGTACTTC,CASSIAGDSSYEQYF
TRBJ2-5,-,TRBV2,-,TGTGCCAGCAGTGAGACGGGTAGCTTCGAGACCCAGTACTTC,CASSETGSFETQYF
TRBJ1-4,-,TRBV4-1,TRBD1,TGCGCCAGCAGCCAAGAAGGGGGCATTAATAATGAAAAACTGTTTTTT,CASSQEGGINNEKLFF
TRBJ2-7,-,TRBV2,-,TGTGCCAGCAGGTTTGAAGCTGACGAGCAGTACTTC,CASRFEADEQYF
TRBJ2-1,once,TRBV5-4,-,TGTGCCAGCAGCTTGGAACTAGGGCGTCTTGGGCATGAGCAGTTCTTC,CASSLELGRLGHEQFF
TRBJ2-5,-,TRBV5-1,TRBD2,TGCGCCAGCAGCTTGGACGGACTAGCGTACGAGACCCAGTACTTC,CASSLDGLAYETQYF
TRBJ2-3,few,TRBV29-1,-,TGCAGCGGACTAAAGGCAGATACGCAGTATTTT,CSGLKADTQYF
TRBJ2-5,-,TRBV28,-,TGTGCCAGCAGCCATGAGGGGGAAGGACTTGAAGAGACCCAGTACTTC,CASSHEGEGLEETQYF
TRBJ1-2,-,TRBV6-5,TRBD1,TGTGCCAGCAGTTACTCGAGACAGGGGGCTGGCTACACCTTC,CASSYSRQGAGYTF
TRBJ1-1,few,TRBV19,TRBD1,TGTGCCAGTAGTATACGACAGGGGAGGGCTTTCTTT,CASSIRQGRAFF
TRBJ2-3,-,TRBV19,-,TGTGCCAGTAGTATAGTCGGGGGAGATACGCAGTATTTT,CASSIVGGDTQYF
TRBJ2-7,-,TRBV2,TRBD1,TGTGCCAGCAGCAGCCGACAGGGGTTTTCCGCCTACGAGCAGTACTTC,CASSSRQGFSAYEQYF
TRBJ2-5,-,TRBV19,TRBD1,TGTGCCACCGGGGTGGACAGGGCTCGGGAGACCCAGTACTTC,CATGVDRARETQYF
TRBJ2-3,once,TRBV6-5,TRBD2,TGTGCCAGCAGTTACTCGATAGCGGGAGGGGAAAATACGCAGTATTTT,CASSYSIAGGENTQYF
TRBJ2-3,-,TRBV4-2,TRBD2,TGTGCCAGCAGCCAAGCCGCCCTAGCGGGAGGGCTGAATACGCAGTATTTT,CASSQAALAGGLNTQYF
TRBJ1-1,few,TRBV5-1,TRBD1,TGCGCCAGCAGCTCAAGGACAGGGCGTTCGAACACTGAAGCTTTCTTT,CASSSRTGRSNTEAFF
TRBJ1-2,-,TRBV5-4,TRBD1,TGTGCCAGCAACATTAACCCGGGACAGGGAGATGGCTACACCTTC,CASNINPGQGDGYTF
TRBJ1-2,-,TRBV30,-,TGTGCCTTGGAAACAGGGTTTCGCTATGGCTACACCTTC,CALETGFRYGYTF
TRBJ2-5,few,TRBV25-1,TRBD1,TGTGCCAGCAGTAAGGGGGCCTCTGGAACCCAGTACTTC,CASSKGASGTQYF
TRBJ1-3,-,TRBV30,TRBD1,TGTGCCTGCCCCACAGGGGTTGGAAACACCATATATTTT,CACPTGVGNTIYF
TRBJ1-1,-,TRBV4-2,-,TGTGCCAGCAGCCAGGGCAACCTCATGAACACTGAAGCTTTCTTT,CASSQGNLMNTEAFF
TRBJ2-3,-,TRBV15,-,TGTGCCACCAGCAGAGACGGCGGAGTCACAGATACGCAGTATTTT,CATSRDGGVTDTQYF
TRBJ2-1,-,TRBV9,TRBD2,TGTGCCTCCAGTCGGGGGACTAGCGGGGAAGGGGAGCAGTTCTTC,CASSRGTSGEGEQFF
TRBJ2-3,-,TRBV4-1,-,TGCGCCAGCAGCCGGCAGGGTAGCACAGATACGCAGTATTTT,CASSRQGSTDTQYF
TRBJ2-7,once,TRBV19,TRBD2,TGTGCCAGTAGTATCCCCGGGGGACTAGCGGGAGTCCACGAGCAGTACTTC,CASSIPGGLAGVHEQYF
TRBJ2-3,-,TRBV5-8,-,TGTGCCAGCAGCCTATCTAGCACAGATACGCAGTATTTT,CASSLSSTDTQYF
TRBJ1-2,-,TRBV5-4,-,TGTGCCAGCACCTCCGGACAATTAAAGAACTATGGCTACACCTTC,CASTSGQLKNYGYTF
TRBJ1-1,once,TRBV5-1,TRBD1,TGCGCCAGCAGCGGTGGGGGGACAGGGTTGGCCACTGAAGCTTTCTTT,CASSGGGTGLATEAFF
TRBJ2-2,-,TRBV19,-,TGTGCCAGTAGTGTCACTACCGGGGAGCTGTTTTTT,CASSVTTGELFF
TRBJ2-3,few,TRBV6-5,-,TGTGCCAGCAGTTACCCAGGCACAGATACGCAGTATTTT,CASSYPGTDTQYF
TRBJ2-7,once,TRBV7-2,-,TGTGCCAGCAGCTTAGTATCCGGGGATGAGCAGTACTTC,CASSLVSGDEQYF
TRBJ2-7,-,TRBV4-1,TRBD1,TGCGCCAGCAGCCTTCAGGGGGAAGCATCCTACGAGCAGTACTTC,CASSLQGEASYEQYF
TRBJ2-3,-,TRBV18,TRBD2,TGTGCCAGCTCACAAGAACTAGCGGAGTTTACAGATGGGACGCAGTATTTT,CASSQELAEFTDGTQYF
TRBJ2-3,few,TRBV2,-,TGTGCCAGCGCGACAGATACGCAGTATTTT,CASATDTQYF
TRBJ2-1,-,TRBV20-1,TRBD1,TGCAGTGCCACCGACAGGGGGCAGTTCTTC,CSATDRGQFF
TRBJ2-2,-,TRBV4-2,-,TGTGCCAGCAGCCAAGATGGAGCGAACACCGGGGAGCTGTTTTTT,CASSQDGANTGELFF
TRBJ1-1,-,TRBV7-6,TRBD1,TGTGCCAGCAGCTCCGGGACAGGGCAAACTGAAGCTTTCTTT,CASSSGTGQTEAFF
TRBJ2-5,-,TRBV29-1,TRBD2,TGCAGCGCCAGTGCGGGAGTGGAGACCCAGTACTTC,CSASAGVETQYF
TRBJ2-3,-,TRBV18,-,TGTGCCAGCCGAGAGGTAACAGATACGCAGTATTTT,CASREVTDTQYF
TRBJ2-7,-,TRBV11-2,TRBD2,TGTGCCAGCAGCACAACACCGGGACTAGCGGACTACGAGCAGTACTTC,CASSTTPGLADYEQYF
TRBJ1-5,-,TRBV11-2,TRBD1,TGTGCCAGCAGCCCGACGGGAGGGACAGGGAATCAGCCCCAGCATTTT,CASSPTGGTGNQPQHF
TRBJ1-2,-,TRBV28,-,TGTGCCAGCAGTTTAGATCCAGCTAACTATGGCTACACCTTC,CASSLDPANYGYTF
TRBJ2-7,few,TRBV19,-,TGTGCCAGTAGTATAGGGGCAGGCTACGAGCAGTACTTC,CASSIGAGYEQYF
TRBJ2-5,once,TRBV5-1,-,TGCGCCAGCAGCCAGGCCTCAAGAAGGGAGACCCAGTACTTC,CASSQASRRETQYF
TRBJ1-6,-,TRBV4-2,-,TGTGCCAGCAGCCAAGATCGGAGGGGACCCCTCCACTTT,CASSQDRRGPLHF
TRBJ2-7,-,TRBV18,TRBD2,TGTGCCAGCTCACCACGATCCCCTAGCGGGGGGAGCTCCTACGAGCAGTACTTC,CASSPRSPSGGSSYEQYF
TRBJ1-1,-,TRBV7-6,-,TGTGCCAGCAGCTTAGTTCGCGGCAGGGCCACTGAAGCTTTCTTT,CASSLVRGRATEAFF
TRBJ1-2,-,TRBV5-1,-,TGCGCCAGCAGCTTGTTTGGGGCAGGAAACTATGGCTACACCTTC,CASSLFGAGNYGYTF
TRBJ1-1,-,TRBV5-1,-,TGCGCCAGCAGCTTGGTGAGTCCGAACACTGAAGCTTTCTTT,CASSLVSPNTEAFF
TRBJ2-6,-,TRBV29-1,-,TGCAGCGTTGAAGCAGACTCTGGGGCCAACGTCCTGACTTTC,CSVEADSGANVLTF
TRBJ2-1,-,TRBV27,-,TGTGCCAGCAGTTTCGAGGATGGCTCCTACAATGAGCAGTTCTTC,CASSFEDGSYNEQFF
TRBJ1-2,few,TRBV6-5,-,TGTGCCAGCAGTTACTCGAGGTTCGGTGGAGTTGCTGGCTACACCTTC,CASSYSRFGGVAGYTF
TRBJ2-7,-,TRBV6-5,TRBD1,TGTGCCAGCAGTCGGGACAGCGTTAGCGAGCAGTACTTC,CASSRDSVSEQYF